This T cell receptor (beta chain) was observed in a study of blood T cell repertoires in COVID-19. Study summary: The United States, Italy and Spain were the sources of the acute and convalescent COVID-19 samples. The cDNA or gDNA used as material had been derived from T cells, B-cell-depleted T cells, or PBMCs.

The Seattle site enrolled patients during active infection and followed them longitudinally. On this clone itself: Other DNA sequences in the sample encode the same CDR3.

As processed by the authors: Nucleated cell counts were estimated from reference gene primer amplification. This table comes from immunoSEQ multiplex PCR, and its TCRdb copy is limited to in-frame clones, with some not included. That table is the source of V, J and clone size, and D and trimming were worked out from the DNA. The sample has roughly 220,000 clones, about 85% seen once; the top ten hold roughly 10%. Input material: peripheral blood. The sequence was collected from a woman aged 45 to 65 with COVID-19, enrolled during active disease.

CDR3 nucleotide sequence: TGTGCCAGCAGTTTAGGAGGATATACGCAGTATTTT. As protein: CASSLGGYTQYF. This rearrangement joins TRBV12-3 or TRBV12-4 to TRBJ2-3; no clear D gene. Trimming left V 1 base short and J 7 bases short, with 6 bases between. The CDR3 length is 12 residues.